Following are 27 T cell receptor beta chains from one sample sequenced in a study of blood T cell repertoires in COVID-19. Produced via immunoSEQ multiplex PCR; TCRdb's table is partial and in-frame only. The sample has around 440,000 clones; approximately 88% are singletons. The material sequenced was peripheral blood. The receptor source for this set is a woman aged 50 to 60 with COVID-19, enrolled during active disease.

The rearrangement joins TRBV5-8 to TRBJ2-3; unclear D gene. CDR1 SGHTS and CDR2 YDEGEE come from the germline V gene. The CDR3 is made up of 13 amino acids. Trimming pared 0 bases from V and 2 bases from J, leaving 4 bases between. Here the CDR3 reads CASSLVNTDTQYF. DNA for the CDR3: TGTGCCAGCAGCTTGGTAAACACAGATACGCAGTATTTT.

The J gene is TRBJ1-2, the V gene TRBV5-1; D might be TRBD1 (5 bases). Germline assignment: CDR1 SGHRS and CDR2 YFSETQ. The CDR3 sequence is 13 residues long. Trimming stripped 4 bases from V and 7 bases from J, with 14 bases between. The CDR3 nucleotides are TGCGCCAGCAGCCCGCTCTCGACAGCTGGCTACACCTTC. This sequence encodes CASSPLSTAGYTF.

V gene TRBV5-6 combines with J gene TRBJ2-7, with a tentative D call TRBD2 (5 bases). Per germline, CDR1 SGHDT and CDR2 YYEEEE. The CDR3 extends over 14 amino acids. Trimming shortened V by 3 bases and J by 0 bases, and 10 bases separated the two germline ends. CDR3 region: CASSWGVSSYEQYF. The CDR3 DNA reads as TGTGCCAGCAGCTGGGGAGTGAGCTCCTACGAGCAGTACTTC.

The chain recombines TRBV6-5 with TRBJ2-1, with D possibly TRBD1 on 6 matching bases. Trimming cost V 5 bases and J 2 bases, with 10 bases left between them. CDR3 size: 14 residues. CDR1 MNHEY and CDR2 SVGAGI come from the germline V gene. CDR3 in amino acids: CASSTGSPYNEQFF. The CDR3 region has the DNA TGTGCCAGCAGTACAGGGAGTCCCTACAATGAGCAGTTCTTC.

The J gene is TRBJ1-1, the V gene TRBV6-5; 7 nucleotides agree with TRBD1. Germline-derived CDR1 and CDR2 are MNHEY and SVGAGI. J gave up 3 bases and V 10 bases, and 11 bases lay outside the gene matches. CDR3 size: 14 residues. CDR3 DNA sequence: TGTGCCACACGGCCCCCAGGGGGGTACACTGAAGCTTTCTTT. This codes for CATRPPGGYTEAFF.

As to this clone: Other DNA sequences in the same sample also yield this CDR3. The CDR3 DNA sequence: TGTGCCAGCAGTTCAGACAGGACGAACACTGAAGCTTTCTTT. Translating it yields CASSSDRTNTEAFF. The chain joins TRBV11-1 to TRBJ1-1; the D gene is possibly TRBD1 (6 bases). The CDR3 is made up of 14 amino acids. CDR1 and CDR2 (germline): SGHAT, FQDESV (reference sequence). V lost 6 bases, J lost 1 base, and 12 bases lay in between.

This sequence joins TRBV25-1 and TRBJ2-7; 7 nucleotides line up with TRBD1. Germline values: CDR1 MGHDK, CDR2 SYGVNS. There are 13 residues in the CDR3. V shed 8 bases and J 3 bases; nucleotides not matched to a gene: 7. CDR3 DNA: TGTGCCAGCGGCTCGGGACAGTACTACGAGCAGTACTTC. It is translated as CASGSGQYYEQYF.

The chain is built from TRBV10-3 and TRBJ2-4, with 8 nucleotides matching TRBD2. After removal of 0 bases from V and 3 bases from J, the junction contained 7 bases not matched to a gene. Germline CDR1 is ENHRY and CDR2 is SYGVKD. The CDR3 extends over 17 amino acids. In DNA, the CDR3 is TGTGCCATCAGTGAGTCGTGGGCGGGGGGCGACAAAAACATTCAGTACTTC. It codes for CAISESWAGGDKNIQYF.

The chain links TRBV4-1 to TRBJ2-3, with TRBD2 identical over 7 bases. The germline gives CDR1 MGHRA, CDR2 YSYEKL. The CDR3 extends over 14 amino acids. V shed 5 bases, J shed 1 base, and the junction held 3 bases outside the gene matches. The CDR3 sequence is CASSASGGTDTQYF. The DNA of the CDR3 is TGCGCCAGCAGCGCCAGCGGGGGCACAGATACGCAGTATTTT.

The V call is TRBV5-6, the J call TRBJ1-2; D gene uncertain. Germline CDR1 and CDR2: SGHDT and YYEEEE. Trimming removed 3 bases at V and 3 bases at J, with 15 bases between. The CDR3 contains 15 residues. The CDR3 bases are TGTGCCAGCAGCTCTCAGGAGGGTGGGTACTATGGCTACACCTTC. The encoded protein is CASSSQEGGYYGYTF.

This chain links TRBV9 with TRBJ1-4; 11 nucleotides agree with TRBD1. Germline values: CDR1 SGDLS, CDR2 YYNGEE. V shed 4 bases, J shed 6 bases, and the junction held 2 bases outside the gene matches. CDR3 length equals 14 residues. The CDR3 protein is CASSRGQGDEKLFF. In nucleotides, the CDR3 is TGTGCCAGCAGCCGGGGACAGGGGGATGAAAAACTGTTTTTT.

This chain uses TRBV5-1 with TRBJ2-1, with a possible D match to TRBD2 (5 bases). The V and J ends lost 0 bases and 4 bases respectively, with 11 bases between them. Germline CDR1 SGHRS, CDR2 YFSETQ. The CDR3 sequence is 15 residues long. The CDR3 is CASSLEVGRYNEQFF. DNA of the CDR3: TGCGCCAGCAGCTTGGAGGTAGGGAGATACAATGAGCAGTTCTTC.

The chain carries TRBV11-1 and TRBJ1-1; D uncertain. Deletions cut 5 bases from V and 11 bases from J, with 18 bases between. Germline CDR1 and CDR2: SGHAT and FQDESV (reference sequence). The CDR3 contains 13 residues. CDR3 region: CASSDPGWPSAFF. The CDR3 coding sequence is TGTGCCAGCAGCGACCCGGGGTGGCCGAGTGCTTTCTTT. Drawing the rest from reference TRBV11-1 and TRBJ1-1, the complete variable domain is EAEVAQSPRYKITEKSQAVAFWCDPISGHATLYWYRQILGQGPELLVQFQDESVVDDSQLPKDRFSAERLKGVDSTLKIQPAELGDSAMYLCASSDPGWPSAFFGQGTRLTVV.

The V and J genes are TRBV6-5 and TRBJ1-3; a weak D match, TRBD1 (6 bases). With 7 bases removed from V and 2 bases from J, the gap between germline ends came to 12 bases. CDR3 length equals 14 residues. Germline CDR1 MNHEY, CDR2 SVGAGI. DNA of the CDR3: TGTGCCAGCATGCGAACAGGGCCTGGAAACACCATATATTTT. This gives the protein CASMRTGPGNTIYF.

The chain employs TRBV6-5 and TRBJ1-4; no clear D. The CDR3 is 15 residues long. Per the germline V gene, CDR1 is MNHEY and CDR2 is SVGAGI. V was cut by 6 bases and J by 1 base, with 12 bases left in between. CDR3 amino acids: CASSQNSGTNEKLFF. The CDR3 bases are TGTGCCAGCAGCCAAAATTCGGGAACTAATGAAAAACTGTTTTTT.

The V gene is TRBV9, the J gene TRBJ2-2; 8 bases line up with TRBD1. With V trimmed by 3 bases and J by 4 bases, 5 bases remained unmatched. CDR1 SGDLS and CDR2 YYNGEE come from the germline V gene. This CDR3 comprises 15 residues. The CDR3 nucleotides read TGTGCCAGCAGCGGGGGACAGGACTCCACCGGGGAGCTGTTTTTT. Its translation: CASSGGQDSTGELFF. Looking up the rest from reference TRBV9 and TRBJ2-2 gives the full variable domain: DSGVTQTPKHLITATGQRVTLRCSPRSGDLSVYWYQQSLDQGLQFLIQYYNGEERAKGNILERFSAQQFPDLHSELNLSSLELGDSALYFCASSGGQDSTGELFFGEGSRLTVL.

The CDR3 spells CASSTPGTVNTF. The CDR3 region has the DNA TGTGCCAGCAGCACCCCCGGGACAGTAAACACCTTC. The chain has TRBV5-6 and TRBJ1-2, with 7 bases identical to TRBD1. Per the germline V gene, CDR1 is SGHDT and CDR2 is YYEEEE. V shed 4 bases and J 12 bases; nucleotides not matched to a gene: 9. This CDR3 is 12 amino acids long.

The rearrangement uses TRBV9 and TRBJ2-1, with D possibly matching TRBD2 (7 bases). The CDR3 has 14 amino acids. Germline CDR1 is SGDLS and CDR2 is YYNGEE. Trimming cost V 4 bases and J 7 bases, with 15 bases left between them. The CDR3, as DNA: TGTGCCAGCAGCCCCCCGGGGGGCGGGAATGAGCAGTTCTTC. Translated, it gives CASSPPGGGNEQFF. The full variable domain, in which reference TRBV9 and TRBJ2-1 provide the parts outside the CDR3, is DSGVTQTPKHLITATGQRVTLRCSPRSGDLSVYWYQQSLDQGLQFLIQYYNGEERAKGNILERFSAQQFPDLHSELNLSSLELGDSALYFCASSPPGGGNEQFFGPGTRLTVL.

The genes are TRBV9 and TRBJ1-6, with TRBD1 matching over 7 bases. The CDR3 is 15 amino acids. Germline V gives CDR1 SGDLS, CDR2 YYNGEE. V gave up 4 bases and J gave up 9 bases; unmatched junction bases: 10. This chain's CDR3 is CASSFRDSWTSPLHF. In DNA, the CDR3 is TGTGCCAGCAGCTTCCGGGACAGCTGGACTTCACCCCTCCACTTT.

Here the CDR3 reads CASSLDSPYGYTF. CDR3 nucleotides: TGTGCCAGCAGCTTGGACAGCCCTTATGGCTACACCTTC. The chain uses TRBV5-6 and TRBJ1-2; unclear D gene. The germline gives CDR1 SGHDT, CDR2 YYEEEE. V dropped 0 bases and J dropped 5 bases, with 8 bases sitting between them. There are 13 residues in the CDR3.

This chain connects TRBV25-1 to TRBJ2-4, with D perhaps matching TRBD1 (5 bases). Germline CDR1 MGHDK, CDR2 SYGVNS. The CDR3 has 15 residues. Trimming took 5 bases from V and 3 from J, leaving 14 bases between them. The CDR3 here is CASSRQLWGKNIQYF. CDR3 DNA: TGTGCCAGCAGTCGACAGCTATGGGGCAAAAACATTCAGTACTTC. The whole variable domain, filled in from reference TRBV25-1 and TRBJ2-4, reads EADIYQTPRYLVIGTGKKITLECSQTMGHDKMYWYQQDPGMELHLIHYSYGVNSTEKGDLSSESTVSRIRTEHFPLTLESARPSHTSQYLCASSRQLWGKNIQYFGAGTRLSVL.

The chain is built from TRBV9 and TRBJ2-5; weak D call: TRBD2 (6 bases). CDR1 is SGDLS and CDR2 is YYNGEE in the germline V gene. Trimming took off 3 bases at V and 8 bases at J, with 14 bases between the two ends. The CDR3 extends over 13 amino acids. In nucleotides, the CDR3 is TGTGCCAGCAGCGCCTTTTCTAGCGCTACCCAGTACTTC. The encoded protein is CASSAFSSATQYF.

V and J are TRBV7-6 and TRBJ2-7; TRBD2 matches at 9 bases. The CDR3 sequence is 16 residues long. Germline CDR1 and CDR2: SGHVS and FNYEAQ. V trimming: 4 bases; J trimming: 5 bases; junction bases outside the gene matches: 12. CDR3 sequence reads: CASSSTGRGGLDEQYF. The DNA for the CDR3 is TGTGCCAGCAGCTCCACCGGGCGGGGGGGCCTCGACGAGCAGTACTTC.

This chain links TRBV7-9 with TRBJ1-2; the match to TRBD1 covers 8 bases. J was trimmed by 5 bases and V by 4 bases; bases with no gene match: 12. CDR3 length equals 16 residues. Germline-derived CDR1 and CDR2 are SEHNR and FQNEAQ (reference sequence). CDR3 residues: CASSSFEGQVKYGYTF. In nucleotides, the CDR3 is TGTGCCAGCAGCTCGTTCGAGGGACAGGTGAAATATGGCTACACCTTC.

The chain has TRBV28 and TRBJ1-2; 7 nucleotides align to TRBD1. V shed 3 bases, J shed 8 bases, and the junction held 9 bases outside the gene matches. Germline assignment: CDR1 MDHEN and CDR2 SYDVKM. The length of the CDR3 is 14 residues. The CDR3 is CASSLDQGVGGYTF. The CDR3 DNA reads TGTGCCAGCAGTTTGGACCAGGGGGTAGGAGGCTACACCTTC.

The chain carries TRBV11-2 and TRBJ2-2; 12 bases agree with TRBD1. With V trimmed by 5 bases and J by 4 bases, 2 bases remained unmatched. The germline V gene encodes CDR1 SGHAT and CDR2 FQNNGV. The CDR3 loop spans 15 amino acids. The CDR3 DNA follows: TGTGCCAGCAGCCGGGACAGGGGGCCCACCGGGGAGCTGTTTTTT. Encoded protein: CASSRDRGPTGELFF.

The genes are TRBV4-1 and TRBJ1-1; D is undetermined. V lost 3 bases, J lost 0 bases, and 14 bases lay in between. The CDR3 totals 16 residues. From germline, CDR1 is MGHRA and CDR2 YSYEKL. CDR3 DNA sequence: TGCGCCAGCAGCCAGTTTAGTAGCGGTTTGAACACTGAAGCTTTCTTT. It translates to CASSQFSSGLNTEAFF.